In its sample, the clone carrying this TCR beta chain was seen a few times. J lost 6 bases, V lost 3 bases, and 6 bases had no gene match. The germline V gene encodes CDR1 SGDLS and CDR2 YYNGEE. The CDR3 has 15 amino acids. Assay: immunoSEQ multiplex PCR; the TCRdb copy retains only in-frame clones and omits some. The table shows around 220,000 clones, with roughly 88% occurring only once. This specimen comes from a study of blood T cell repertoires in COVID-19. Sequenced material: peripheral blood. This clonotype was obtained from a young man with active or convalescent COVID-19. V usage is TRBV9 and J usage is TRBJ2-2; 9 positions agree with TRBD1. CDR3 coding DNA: TGTGCCAGCAGCGCCACCGGACAGGGGTCCGGGGAGCTGTTTTTT. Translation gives CASSATGQGSGELFF.